A selection of T cell receptor beta chains follows, all from one sample in a study of tumor T cells in aggressive B-cell lymphoma. The method was immunoSEQ multiplex PCR; TCRdb's version includes in-frame clones alone and lacks a portion of them. The profile shows some 3,000 clones, 82% of them singletons. The sequencing input was tumor tissue. All receptors come from an adult with diffuse large B cell lymphoma. Each CDR3 is given with its conserved first and last residue. The D gene is left open where the match is weak. Clone size is shown for a subset of rows, as once, few, many or a class of expanded clone.

cdr3_aa cdr3_nt clone_size cdr3_length v_call d_call j_call
CASTLEADNEQFF TGTGCCAGCACCCTCGAGGCCGACAATGAGCAGTTCTTC NA 13 TRBV28 NA TRBJ2-1
CAGLAGVGTGELFF TGTGCCGGTCTAGCGGGGGTTGGCACCGGGGAGCTGTTTTTT few 14 TRBV6-1 TRBD2 TRBJ2-2
CAWSTGTGSNQPQHF TGTGCCTGGAGTACCGGGACAGGAAGCAATCAGCCCCAGCATTTT NA 15 TRBV30 TRBD1 TRBJ1-5
CSVYSGTGNYEQYF TGCAGCGTTTATTCCGGGACAGGAAACTACGAGCAGTACTTC few 14 TRBV29-1 TRBD1 TRBJ2-7
CASTPGDGPYEQYF TGTGCCAGCACCCCGGGGGACGGGCCCTACGAGCAGTACTTC NA 14 TRBV7-8 NA TRBJ2-7
CASSPTRGLASTDTQYF TGTGCCAGCAGTCCGACTCGAGGACTAGCTAGCACAGATACGCAGTATTTT few 17 TRBV2 TRBD2 TRBJ2-3
CASSEYGRIEGYTF TGTGCCAGCAGTGAATACGGCAGGATCGAGGGCTACACCTTC once 14 TRBV6-1 NA TRBJ1-2
CASSVEVGGSGYGYTF TGTGCCAGCAGCGTAGAAGTGGGGGGAAGCGGCTATGGCTACACCTTC large 16 TRBV9 NA TRBJ1-2
CASSYEQDRAETQYF TGTGCCAGCAGCTACGAGCAGGACAGGGCGGAGACCCAGTACTTC large 15 TRBV7-2 TRBD1 TRBJ2-5
CSVDAGILTEAFF TGCAGCGTTGACGCAGGAATTCTCACTGAAGCTTTCTTT NA 13 TRBV29-1 NA TRBJ1-1
CASSVLLPGSGESDTQYF TGTGCCAGCAGTGTTTTACTCCCCGGGTCCGGAGAATCAGATACGCAGTATTTT NA 18 TRBV25-1 NA TRBJ2-3
CASSYASTGDTEAFF TGTGCCAGCAGTTACGCCTCTACAGGGGACACTGAAGCTTTCTTT NA 15 TRBV6-5 TRBD1 TRBJ1-1
CATSTGTGLQPQHF TGTGCCACCAGTACAGGGACAGGGCTTCAGCCCCAGCATTTT NA 14 TRBV15 TRBD1 TRBJ1-5
CASSGTSKGYNEQFF TGTGCCAGCAGTGGAACTAGTAAGGGCTACAATGAGCAGTTCTTC once 15 TRBV2 NA TRBJ2-1
CASSFSGTGRHQPQHF TGTGCCAGCAGCTTCTCCGGGACAGGGAGGCATCAGCCCCAGCATTTT NA 16 TRBV5-5 TRBD1 TRBJ1-5
CASLVRSSYNSPLHF TGCGCCAGCCTGGTCCGCAGCTCCTATAATTCACCCCTCCACTTT NA 15 TRBV10-1 NA TRBJ1-6
CASSHRDRDRTQYF TGCGCCAGCAGCCACCGGGACAGAGACCGGACCCAGTACTTC NA 14 TRBV4-1 TRBD1 TRBJ2-5
CAASHRQGHEQYF TGTGCCGCCTCTCATCGACAGGGGCACGAGCAGTACTTC few 13 TRBV10-3 TRBD1 TRBJ2-7
CASSVGTDASYEQYF TGTGCCAGCAGCGTAGGGACAGACGCCTCCTACGAGCAGTACTTC NA 15 TRBV9 NA TRBJ2-7
CASSLVGTDNSPLHF TGTGCCAGCAGCTTAGTTGGGACAGATAATTCACCCCTCCACTTT NA 15 TRBV7-2 TRBD1 TRBJ1-6
CASSAPSGAISYEQYF TGTGCCAGCAGTGCTCCTTCAGGGGCTATTTCCTACGAGCAGTACTTC NA 16 TRBV6-1 NA TRBJ2-7
CASSPQYNDEQFF TGCGCCAGCAGCCCACAGTATAATGATGAGCAGTTCTTC NA 13 TRBV4-3 NA TRBJ2-1
CAWSQTGATNEKLFF TGTGCCTGGAGTCAGACAGGGGCAACTAATGAAAAACTGTTTTTT few 15 TRBV30 TRBD1 TRBJ1-4
CASSYGTVTEAFF TGTGCCAGCAGTTACGGTACTGTCACTGAAGCTTTCTTT NA 13 TRBV6-5 NA TRBJ1-1
CASSLSDRAEKLFF TGTGCCAGCAGCTTAAGTGACAGGGCGGAAAAACTGTTTTTT few 14 TRBV7-8 TRBD1 TRBJ1-4
CAWSAKETQYF TGTGCCTGGAGTGCCAAAGAGACCCAGTACTTC NA 11 TRBV30 NA TRBJ2-5
CASSLRGGDTDTQYF TGTGCCAGCAGCTTAAGGGGGGGGGACACAGATACGCAGTATTTT NA 15 TRBV7-3 TRBD2 TRBJ2-3
CASSISQRGVTDTQYF TGTGCCAGTAGTATAAGCCAGCGGGGGGTCACAGATACGCAGTATTTT NA 16 TRBV19 TRBD2 TRBJ2-3
CASSPGTSGETQYF TGTGCCAGCAGCCCCGGGACTAGTGGAGAGACCCAGTACTTC NA 14 TRBV11-2 TRBD2 TRBJ2-5
CASSSRQATNEKLFF TGCGCCAGCAGCTCTAGACAGGCAACTAATGAAAAACTGTTTTTT NA 15 TRBV5-1 NA TRBJ1-4
CASSQGGRSGNSPLHF TGTGCCAGCAGCCAAGGGGGGAGGAGTGGGAATTCACCCCTCCACTTT NA 16 TRBV4-2 NA TRBJ1-6
CATSPPGTGADIQYF TGTGCCACCAGCCCCCCCGGGACAGGGGCTGACATTCAGTACTTC NA 15 TRBV15 TRBD1 TRBJ2-4
CASSGGQGLSSYNSPLHF TGTGCCAGTAGTGGGGGCCAGGGCCTAAGCTCCTATAATTCACCCCTCCACTTT NA 18 TRBV19 NA TRBJ1-6
CASSLPLLRTGYNSPLHF TGTGCCAGCAGTTTACCACTCCTACGGACTGGTTATAATTCACCCCTCCACTTT few 18 TRBV28 NA TRBJ1-6
CASSFFSGGTQSTDTQYF TGTGCCAGCAGCTTTTTTAGCGGGGGGACACAAAGCACAGATACGCAGTATTTT NA 18 TRBV7-8 TRBD2 TRBJ2-3
CASSPQGGGAADTQYF TGTGCCAGCAGCCCCCAAGGCGGGGGGGCTGCAGATACGCAGTATTTT NA 16 TRBV7-2 TRBD2 TRBJ2-3
CASSPSGAGEKLFF TGTGCCAGCAGCCCCTCAGGGGCTGGTGAAAAACTGTTTTTT NA 14 TRBV9 NA TRBJ1-4
CASSYEDEQFF TGTGCCAGCTCATACGAGGATGAGCAGTTCTTC NA 11 TRBV18 NA TRBJ2-1
CASTVEGQETQYF TGTGCCAGCACCGTAGAGGGCCAAGAGACCCAGTACTTC NA 13 TRBV2 NA TRBJ2-5
CASRYSQGQNEQFF TGTGCCAGCAGATATAGCCAGGGGCAAAATGAGCAGTTCTTC NA 14 TRBV27 NA TRBJ2-1
CASSYSAGTGEQYF TGTGCCAGCAGTTACTCAGCAGGGACAGGGGAGCAGTACTTC NA 14 TRBV6-5 TRBD1 TRBJ2-7
CASSSHPGQGGEQYF TGTGCCAGCAGCTCGCACCCGGGACAGGGTGGTGAGCAGTACTTC NA 15 TRBV9 TRBD1 TRBJ2-5
CSAKANYGYTF TGCAGTGCTAAAGCGAACTATGGCTACACCTTC NA 11 TRBV20-1 NA TRBJ1-2
CASSHATWGHQGYTF TGTGCCAGCAGTCATGCAACTTGGGGGCACCAAGGCTACACTTTC NA 15 TRBV6-6 NA TRBJ1-2
CASSFALAGGRPSYEQYF TGTGCCAGCAGCTTCGCGCTAGCGGGGGGGCGCCCCTCCTACGAGCAGTACTTC once 18 TRBV7-2 TRBD2 TRBJ2-7
CASSPPSLNTEAFF TGTGCCAGCTCACCACCGAGTTTGAACACTGAAGCTTTCTTT once 14 TRBV18 NA TRBJ1-1
CASRTGGNYGYTF TGTGCCAGCAGGACGGGGGGGAACTATGGCTACACCTTC NA 13 TRBV2 NA TRBJ1-2
CASSVQLAEDTQYF TGTGCCAGCAGCGTGCAACTAGCGGAAGATACGCAGTATTTT NA 14 TRBV9 TRBD2 TRBJ2-3
CSVEEDSQEKLFF TGCAGCGTTGAAGAGGACAGTCAAGAAAAACTGTTTTTT NA 13 TRBV29-1 NA TRBJ1-4
CASSQGDWRVERETQYF TGTGCCAGCAGCCAAGGAGATTGGCGAGTTGAGCGAGAGACCCAGTACTTC NA 17 TRBV4-2 NA TRBJ2-5
CASRGSGVSSPLHF TGTGCCAGCAGGGGTTCGGGGGTCAGTTCACCCCTCCACTTT NA 14 TRBV28 NA TRBJ1-6
CAWSVWDRGNSPLHF TGTGCCTGGAGTGTATGGGACAGGGGGAATTCACCCCTCCACTTT NA 15 TRBV30 TRBD1 TRBJ1-6
CASSQEQGAIADTQYF TGCGCCAGCAGCCAAGAACAGGGGGCGATCGCAGATACGCAGTATTTT NA 16 TRBV4-1 TRBD1 TRBJ2-3
CASSRTSGSPYEQYF TGTGCCAGCAGCAGGACTAGCGGGTCCCCCTACGAGCAGTACTTC NA 15 TRBV6-5 TRBD2 TRBJ2-7